The subject of this entry is one TCR beta chain. The sample belongs to a study of shared T cell receptors in the human thymus. The table came from immunoSEQ multiplex PCR; TCRdb's copy has only in-frame clones and leaves some out. Among 550,000 to 800,000 clones listed, 80% to 90% were seen once. The CDR3 spans 12 residues. V was cut by 6 bases and J by 8 bases, with 10 bases left in between. Germline assignment: CDR1 MDHEN and CDR2 SYDVKM. The sample was also reused in another study, on human thymus T cells. That work adds: The study used thymus tissue resected during corrective heart surgery. Unrelated individuals were reported by related research to share highly overlapping thymic repertoires.

Sequences were obtained from thymocytes. The J gene is TRBJ1-4, the V gene TRBV28, with D maybe TRBD1 (5 bases). The clonotype comes from a girl in the first two years of life with a congenital heart defect. The CDR3 spells CASRAGGEKLFF. CDR3 nucleotides: TGTGCCAGCAGGGCCGGGGGGGAAAAACTGTTTTTT.